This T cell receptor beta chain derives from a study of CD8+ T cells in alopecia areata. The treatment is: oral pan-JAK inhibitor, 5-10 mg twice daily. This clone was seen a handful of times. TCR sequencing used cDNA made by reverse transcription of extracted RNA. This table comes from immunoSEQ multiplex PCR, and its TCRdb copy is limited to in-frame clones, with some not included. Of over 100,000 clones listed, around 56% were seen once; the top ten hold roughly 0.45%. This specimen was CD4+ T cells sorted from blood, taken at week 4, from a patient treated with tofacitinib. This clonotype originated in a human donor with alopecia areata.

The CDR3 DNA reads TGTGCCAGCAGCTCCTCCGCCGCTGGGGGGGCGAGGGAAGCTTTCTTT. Encoded protein: CASSSSAAGGAREAFF. This sequence joins TRBV7-9 and TRBJ1-1; the D gene is possibly TRBD1 (6 bases). Trimming took 4 bases from V and 8 from J, leaving 23 bases between them. Germline V gene lookup returns CDR1 SEHNR and CDR2 FQNEAQ (reference sequence). CDR3 length: 16 amino acids.